These 14 T cell receptor beta chains share one sample of origin, sequenced in a study of shared clonotypes between healthy human individuals. Data came from immunoSEQ multiplex PCR; TCRdb stores just in-frame clones and leaves some out. Of millions of clones in the sample, about 95% are singletons; the top ten hold under 0.15%. Sequenced input: naive CD4+ T cells sorted from blood. The subset here: CD45RA+ positively selected. These receptors were collected from a young man in good health.

The chain joins TRBV13 to TRBJ1-2; 10 bases match TRBD1. The length of the CDR3 is 16 residues. V trimming: 5 bases; J trimming: 6 bases; junction bases outside the gene matches: 12. CDR1 is PRHDT and CDR2 is FYEKMQ in the germline V gene (reference sequence). CDR3 sequence (DNA): TGTGCCAGCAGCAAAGAACTGGGACAGGGGAAGGATGGCTACACCTTC. This gives the protein CASSKELGQGKDGYTF.

The chain is built from TRBV6-5 and TRBJ1-1; D remains unclear. Trimming pared 0 bases from V and 6 bases from J, leaving 14 bases between. CDR3 length: 15 residues. Per the germline V gene, CDR1 is MNHEY and CDR2 is SVGAGI. The CDR3 loop is CASSYSFAPLSEAFF. The CDR3 bases are TGTGCCAGCAGTTACTCTTTCGCTCCCCTATCTGAAGCTTTCTTT.

This CDR3 is CASSQDRGAYNEQFF. DNA for the CDR3: TGTGCCAGCAGCCAGGACAGAGGCGCCTACAATGAGCAGTTCTTC. The V call is TRBV11-3, the J call TRBJ2-1, with TRBD1 as a possible D gene (6 bases). The CDR3 is 15 amino acids. V lost 5 bases and J lost 2, with 13 bases in between. CDR1 and CDR2 (germline): SGHNT, YENEEA.

V and J are TRBV7-9 and TRBJ2-1, with no clear D. In germline, CDR1 is SEHNR, CDR2 FQNEAQ (reference sequence). Trimming took off 4 bases at V and 0 bases at J, with 13 bases between the two ends. The CDR3 contains 16 residues. The CDR3 DNA follows: TGTGCCAGCAGCTCCCTCAGCGAATTCTCCTACAATGAGCAGTTCTTC. Translation: CASSSLSEFSYNEQFF. The full variable domain, its missing parts supplied by reference TRBV7-9 and TRBJ2-1, is DTGVSQNPRHKITKRGQNVTFRCDPISEHNRLYWYRQTLGQGPEFLTYFQNEAQLEKSRLLSDRFSAERPKGSFSTLEIQRTEQGDSAMYLCASSSLSEFSYNEQFFGPGTRLTVL.

In regard to this clone: Possible read error: a much larger clone is one base away. Other DNA sequences in this specimen translate into the identical CDR3. The chain couples TRBV7-2 to TRBJ1-5; D is possibly TRBD1 (6 bases). V lost 3 bases and J lost 1, with 10 bases in between. The CDR3 has 15 residues. CDR1 and CDR2 (germline): SGHTA, FQGNSA. The CDR3 DNA reads as TGTGCCAGCAGCTTGGGCCAGGGGAGCAATCAGCCCCAGCATTTT. As protein: CASSLGQGSNQPQHF.

The chain has TRBV2 and TRBJ2-2, with 7 bases identical to TRBD1. The CDR3 contains 13 residues. After removal of 6 bases from V and 5 bases from J, the junction contained 3 bases not matched to a gene. Germline values: CDR1 SNHLY, CDR2 FYNNEI. CDR3 nucleotides: TGTGCCAGCAGGTTGACAGGGACCGGGGAGCTGTTTTTT. Translating it yields CASRLTGTGELFF.

The chain combines TRBV7-9 with TRBJ2-3; 10 bases agree with TRBD2. Trimming took 2 bases from V and 7 from J; bases not matched to a gene: 9. Germline-derived CDR1 and CDR2 are SEHNR and FQNEAQ (reference sequence). The CDR3 is 16 amino acids. This chain's CDR3 is CASSLLVAGGSYTQYF. In DNA, the CDR3 is TGTGCCAGCAGCTTATTGGTAGCGGGGGGTTCTTATACGCAGTATTTT.

V is TRBV6-1 and J is TRBJ1-3; TRBD1 aligns across 7 bases. V was pared by 8 bases and J by 0 bases, with 7 bases of the junction left unmatched. This CDR3 has 15 amino acids. Looked up from germline, CDR1 is MNHNS and CDR2 is SASEGT. CDR3 sequence: CASLDRSLSGNTIYF. The DNA of the CDR3 is TGTGCCAGCTTGGACAGGTCCCTCTCTGGAAACACCATATATTTT.

Notes on this clone: The same CDR3 is also encoded by other DNA sequences in this sample. The chain uses TRBV5-4 and TRBJ2-5; unclear D gene. Germline V gives CDR1 SGHNT, CDR2 YYREEE (reference sequence). Trimming removed 4 bases at V and 2 bases at J, with 3 bases between. The CDR3 is 11 residues long. CDR3: CASSAQETQYF. As DNA, the CDR3 is TGTGCCAGCAGCGCTCAAGAGACCCAGTACTTC.

The V and J genes are TRBV15 and TRBJ1-2; the match to TRBD1 covers 7 bases. The CDR3 length is 16 residues. The ends lost 1 base at V and 6 bases at J; junction bases unmatched: 11. Germline values: CDR1 LNHNV, CDR2 YYDKDF (reference sequence). In nucleotides, the CDR3 is TGTGCCACCAGCAGAGGTGAGGGGGCGCGTGGAGATGGCTACACCTTC. It translates to CATSRGEGARGDGYTF.

This clone has only one observation. The chain has TRBV5-1 and TRBJ1-2; D is unresolved. The germline V and J ends were trimmed by 0 bases and 4 bases, with 10 bases remaining between them. Germline V gene sequence: CDR1 SGHRS, CDR2 YFSETQ. CDR3 size: 14 residues. In nucleotides, the CDR3 is TGCGCCAGCAGCTTGGGGCAGCCCTCCTATGGCTACACCTTC. This sequence encodes CASSLGQPSYGYTF.

The chain joins TRBV5-1 to TRBJ1-6, with TRBD1 matching 9 bases. V lost 4 bases and J lost 7; bases outside the gene matches: 12. Germline V CDR1 and CDR2: SGHRS, YFSETQ. This CDR3 is 17 amino acids long. The chain's CDR3 is CASSLNSGTGWNSPLHF. CDR3 nucleotides: TGCGCCAGCAGCCTCAATTCCGGGACAGGGTGGAATTCACCCCTCCACTTT. The full variable domain, in which reference TRBV5-1 and TRBJ1-6 provide the parts outside the CDR3, is KAGVTQTPRYLIKTRGQQVTLSCSPISGHRSVSWYQQTPGQGLQFLFEYFSETQRNKGNFPGRFSGRQFSNSRSEMNVSTLELGDSALYLCASSLNSGTGWNSPLHFGNGTRLTVT.

The chain is built from TRBV5-6 and TRBJ2-3; D possibly uses TRBD1 or TRBD2 (5 bases each). V gave up 1 base and J gave up 6 bases, with 12 bases separating them. Germline loops: CDR1 SGHDT, CDR2 YYEEEE. The CDR3 totals 14 residues. The CDR3: CASSLTGPWDTQYF. CDR3 nucleotide sequence: TGTGCCAGCAGCTTGACGGGGCCGTGGGATACGCAGTATTTT.

The chain is built from TRBV6-1 and TRBJ2-5; no clear D. Germline loops: CDR1 MNHNS, CDR2 SASEGT. The CDR3 loop spans 8 amino acids. V dropped 5 bases and J dropped 13 bases, with 5 bases sitting between them. In DNA form, the CDR3 reads TGTGCCAGCAGTTCGGGGTACTTC. It specifies CASSSGYF.